The sequence of this T cell receptor beta chain was determined in a study of beta chain features in type 1 diabetes. Study-level points and caveats: Cells with high TCR expression could be over-represented when cDNA is sequenced.

Remarks on this clone: Antigen unknown.

Deletions cut 0 bases from V and 5 bases from J, with 14 bases between. This CDR3 spans 16 amino acids. Germline V gene sequence: CDR1 SGHRS, CDR2 YFSETQ. Reverse transcribing all isolated RNA meant expressed TCRB transcripts were sequenced. This table comes from immunoSEQ multiplex PCR, and its TCRdb copy is limited to in-frame clones, with some not included. The sample has approximately 140,000 clones, roughly 53% seen once. The rearrangement links TRBV5-1 to TRBJ2-2, with D perhaps matching TRBD1 (6 bases). Sequencing used Tregs from blood. The origin of this receptor is a man aged 18 to 29 in good health. The CDR3 reads CASSLGQGMTTGELFF. For the CDR3, the DNA is TGCGCCAGCAGCTTGGGGCAGGGGATGACAACCGGGGAGCTGTTTTTT.